The 22 T cell receptor beta chains below were found in one sample sequenced in a study of tumor-infiltrating lymphocytes in localized non-small cell lung cancer. Clones were sequenced by immunoSEQ multiplex PCR, and TCRdb holds only the in-frame ones, with some missing. The sample comprises about 3,000 clones, approximately 48% of which are singletons, and over 9.5% rests with the top ten. Sequences were obtained from uninvolved lung tissue not adjacent to the tumor. These receptors all come from a human donor with non-small cell lung cancer.

The chain uses TRBV4-2 and TRBJ2-7, with D possibly being TRBD1 (5 bases). Trimming cost V 0 bases and J 6 bases, with 21 bases left between them. This CDR3 comprises 17 residues. CDR1 and CDR2 from the germline V gene are LGHNA and YNFKEQ. CDR3 residues: CASSQDRGRASSIEQYF. DNA for the CDR3: TGTGCCAGCAGCCAAGATAGGGGCCGGGCCTCTTCAATCGAGCAGTACTTC.

This clone was found a few times. This chain connects TRBV27 to TRBJ1-4; D remains ambiguous. Trimming stripped 5 bases from V and 8 bases from J, with 15 bases between. Germline V gives CDR1 MNHEY, CDR2 SMNVEV (reference sequence). There are 14 residues in the CDR3. Here the CDR3 reads CASSPLDGTEKLFF. The CDR3 DNA reads as TGTGCCAGCAGTCCCCTAGACGGAACAGAAAAACTGTTTTTT.

This clone was observed a few times. The chain couples TRBV6-1 to TRBJ1-1, with D tentatively TRBD1 (5 bases). Germline lookup yields CDR1 MNHNS and CDR2 SASEGT. V was clipped by 4 bases and J by 0 bases, with 12 bases between them. This CDR3 is built from 15 residues. CDR3 region: CASSADRPMNTEAFF. DNA for the CDR3: TGTGCCAGCAGTGCCGACAGACCAATGAACACTGAAGCTTTCTTT.

The chain couples TRBV19 to TRBJ1-2; a weak D match, TRBD1 (5 bases). This CDR3 comprises 14 residues. The V gene lost 5 bases and the J gene lost 2 bases, with 12 bases spanning the gap. The germline gives CDR1 LNHDA, CDR2 SQIVND (reference sequence). DNA for the CDR3: TGTGCCAGTAGTCCCGCGTGGGGGAACTATGGCTACACCTTC. Translated, it gives CASSPAWGNYGYTF.

This rearrangement joins TRBV7-2 to TRBJ2-2, with D perhaps TRBD1 or TRBD2 (5 bases each). V was pared by 4 bases and J by 7 bases, with 19 bases between. The CDR3 is 16 residues long. The germline V gene has CDR1 SGHTA and CDR2 FQGNSA. For the CDR3, the DNA is TGTGCCAGCAGCTCCTCTGGGTTCTCAGGGAGCGGGGAGCTGTTTTTT. Protein sequence: CASSSSGFSGSGELFF.

This clone was picked up a small number of times. The J gene is TRBJ1-4, the V gene TRBV7-6; 7 bases are a match to TRBD1. This CDR3 contains 19 residues. Per germline, CDR1 SGHVS and CDR2 FNYEAQ. Losses at the gene ends were 4 bases for V and 7 bases for J; bases not matched to a gene: 21. The CDR3: CASSSEVGQAAVRGEKLFF. CDR3 DNA: TGTGCCAGCAGCTCCGAGGTCGGACAGGCAGCCGTTCGGGGTGAAAAACTGTTTTTT. Combining the CDR3 with reference TRBV7-6 and TRBJ1-4 gives the whole variable domain GAGVSQSPRYKVTKRGQDVALRCDPISGHVSLYWYRQALGQGPEFLTYFNYEAQQDKSGLPNDRFSAERPEGSISTLTIQRTEQRDSAMYRCASSSEVGQAAVRGEKLFFGSGTQLSVL.

The V gene is TRBV10-1, the J gene TRBJ1-2; weak D call: TRBD1 (5 bases). The CDR3 is made up of 13 amino acids. Trimming stripped 6 bases from V and 2 bases from J, with 10 bases between. Germline CDR1 and CDR2: WNHNN and SYGVQD (reference sequence). As DNA, the CDR3 is TGCGCCAGCAGCTTGGACACAAACTATGGCTACACCTTC. Protein product: CASSLDTNYGYTF.

The genes are TRBV5-1 and TRBJ2-5; no firm D call. V was cut by 2 bases and J by 2 bases, with 7 bases left in between. The germline CDR1 and CDR2 sequences are SGHRS and YFSETQ. This CDR3 has 13 amino acids. In DNA form, the CDR3 reads TGCGCCAGCAGCTTTGCACCACAAGAGACCCAGTACTTC. It is translated as CASSFAPQETQYF.

This clone was seen a few times. This CDR3 is CASSLAGTGTYEQYF. CDR3 nucleotides: TGTGCCAGCAGCTTAGCGGGGACAGGGACCTACGAGCAGTACTTC. J is TRBJ2-7 and V is TRBV7-2; 9 bases are a match to TRBD1. V was clipped by 0 bases and J by 2 bases; unmatched bases: 2. This CDR3 region has 15 residues. Germline CDR1 reads SGHTA; CDR2 reads FQGNSA.

The J gene is TRBJ2-7, the V gene TRBV27, with D perhaps TRBD1 (7 bases). The V end was cut by 1 base, the J end by 0 bases, with 16 bases between. Germline assignment: CDR1 MNHEY and CDR2 SMNVEV (reference sequence). The CDR3 sequence is 17 residues long. CDR3 protein: CASSLFGGGTASYEQYF. The DNA for the CDR3 is TGTGCCAGCAGTTTATTTGGGGGCGGGACAGCCTCCTACGAGCAGTACTTC.

V gene TRBV27 combines with J gene TRBJ2-6; perhaps TRBD1 as D (5 bases). Germline assignment: CDR1 MNHEY and CDR2 SMNVEV (reference sequence). Trimming removed 1 base from V and 4 bases from J, with 11 bases in between. The CDR3 totals 16 residues. The CDR3 region has the DNA TGTGCCAGCAGTTTATACTCAGGGTCCGGGGCCAACGTCCTGACTTTC. It specifies CASSLYSGSGANVLTF.

This clone was observed a few times. The chain couples TRBV7-2 to TRBJ1-5, with 8 bases aligning to TRBD1. With V trimmed by 5 bases and J by 6 bases, 9 bases remained unmatched. Per the germline V gene, CDR1 is SGHTA and CDR2 is FQGNSA. There are 15 residues in the CDR3. The CDR3 protein is CASSAQQGASQPQHF. The CDR3 nucleotides read TGTGCCAGCAGCGCACAGCAGGGGGCTTCTCAGCCCCAGCATTTT.

The CDR3 DNA follows: TGTGCCAGCAGCTCCGAGGGTAGCGGGGAGCGGTCCCAGTACTTC. Translated: CASSSEGSGERSQYF. The rearrangement uses TRBV5-4 and TRBJ2-5; 8 bases are shared with TRBD2. Germline trimming cut 3 bases from V and 9 bases from J; bases unmatched to any gene: 13. The germline CDR1 and CDR2 sequences are SGHNT and YYREEE (reference sequence). The CDR3 consists of 15 residues.

This clone was seen more than once but under ten times. This sequence joins TRBV19 and TRBJ1-2; a possible D gene is TRBD1 (6 bases). Germline CDR1 and CDR2: LNHDA and SQIVND (reference sequence). V dropped 7 bases and J dropped 0 bases, with 15 bases sitting between them. The CDR3 is made up of 15 amino acids. DNA for the CDR3: TGTGCCAGTACCCAGGGGCAGTATCCTAACTATGGCTACACCTTC. Amino acids: CASTQGQYPNYGYTF.

V gene TRBV6-5 combines with J gene TRBJ1-4, with a weak D call TRBD1 (6 bases). V was trimmed by 6 bases and J by 11 bases, leaving 13 bases between them. Per the germline V gene, CDR1 is MNHEY and CDR2 is SVGAGI. The CDR3 has 12 amino acids. The CDR3 DNA reads TGTGCCAGCAGCTTGACAGGAGGGAAACTGTTTTTT. Translation: CASSLTGGKLFF.

This clone has more than one count but fewer than ten. This sequence joins TRBV4-3 and TRBJ2-3; no reliable D call. The V end was cut by 0 bases, the J end by 7 bases, with 11 bases between. The germline V gene has CDR1 LGHNA and CDR2 YSLEER. CDR3 size: 14 residues. In nucleotides, the CDR3 is TGCGCCAGCAGCCAAGACACGAAGGTCAATACGCAGTATTTT. Translated, it gives CASSQDTKVNTQYF.

This chain joins TRBV9 and TRBJ1-1; 10 nucleotides match TRBD1. This CDR3 comprises 15 residues. Per germline, CDR1 SGDLS and CDR2 YYNGEE. V was pared by 1 base and J by 8 bases, with 8 bases of the junction left unmatched. CDR3 nucleotides: TGTGCCAGCAGCGTAACTACAGGGACAGGGGAGGAAGCTTTCTTT. Translation gives CASSVTTGTGEEAFF. Drawing the rest from reference TRBV9 and TRBJ1-1, the complete variable domain is DSGVTQTPKHLITATGQRVTLRCSPRSGDLSVYWYQQSLDQGLQFLIQYYNGEERAKGNILERFSAQQFPDLHSELNLSSLELGDSALYFCASSVTTGTGEEAFFGQGTRLTVV.

The chain is built from TRBV30 and TRBJ1-1, with D hard to call. The length of the CDR3 is 14 residues. Trimming pared 3 bases from V and 3 bases from J, leaving 14 bases between. CDR1 and CDR2 from the germline V gene are GTSNPN and SVGIG (reference sequence). In DNA form, the CDR3 reads TGTGCCTGGAGGGGCCGGCTATGGGACACTGAAGCTTTCTTT. It specifies CAWRGRLWDTEAFF. Using reference TRBV30 and TRBJ1-1 for the parts outside the CDR3, the full variable domain is SQTIHQWPATLVQPVGSPLSLECTVEGTSNPNLYWYRQAAGRGLQLLFYSVGIGQISSEVPQNLSASRPQDRQFILSSKKLLLSDSGFYLCAWRGRLWDTEAFFGQGTRLTVV.

The chain has TRBV10-3 and TRBJ2-7; the match to TRBD1 covers 8 bases. Germline assignment: CDR1 ENHRY and CDR2 SYGVKD. The CDR3 runs to 12 residues. Unmatched junction bases numbered 6, after V lost 8 bases and J lost 6 bases. The CDR3 DNA reads as TGTGCCATCGGACAGGGAAGGCTCGAGCAGTACTTC. Encoded protein: CAIGQGRLEQYF.

This chain joins TRBV7-8 and TRBJ1-5; TRBD1 matches at 7 bases. CDR3 length: 15 residues. Germline V gene sequence: CDR1 SGHVS, CDR2 FQNEAQ. After removal of 4 bases from V and 6 bases from J, the junction contained 9 bases not matched to a gene. CDR3 sequence reads: CASSYDREEGQPQHF. CDR3 sequence (DNA): TGTGCCAGCAGCTACGACAGGGAAGAGGGTCAGCCCCAGCATTTT. Full variable domain (missing parts from reference TRBV7-8 and TRBJ1-5): GAGVSQSPRYKVAKRGQDVALRCDPISGHVSLFWYQQALGQGPEFLTYFQNEAQLDKSGLPSDRFFAERPEGSVSTLKIQRTQQEDSAVYLCASSYDREEGQPQHFGDGTRLSIL.

J is TRBJ2-3 and V is TRBV7-9; possibly TRBD2 for D (6 bases). The CDR3 length is 15 residues. Germline CDR1 is SEHNR and CDR2 is FQNEAQ (reference sequence). Between the trimmed V and J ends, which lost 5 bases and 1 base, there was a span of 13 bases. The CDR3 bases are TGTGCCAGCAGCCAAACTAGCTTCGGCACAGATACGCAGTATTTT. It translates to CASSQTSFGTDTQYF. Full variable domain (outside the CDR3, taken from reference TRBV7-9 and TRBJ2-3): DTGVSQNPRHKITKRGQNVTFRCDPISEHNRLYWYRQTLGQGPEFLTYFQNEAQLEKSRLLSDRFSAERPKGSFSTLEIQRTEQGDSAMYLCASSQTSFGTDTQYFGPGTRLTVL.

The chain couples TRBV7-2 to TRBJ2-7; unclear D gene. The CDR3 runs 14 residues. V dropped 5 bases and J dropped 1 base, with 12 bases sitting between them. Germline V gene lookup returns CDR1 SGHTA and CDR2 FQGNSA. The CDR3: CASSETYGSYEQYF. CDR3 in DNA: TGTGCCAGCAGCGAGACTTACGGGTCCTACGAGCAGTACTTC.